This T cell receptor (beta chain) is drawn from a study of post-analysis software for immune sequencing data. General study findings and limits: Under the F measure, samples that were prepared in one batch clustered strongly together. People with multiple sclerosis had a significantly lower normalized Chao1 diversity than controls did. Five or six TRBV segments, TRBV5-6, TRBV5-1 and TRBV20-1 among them, were found more frequent in patients than controls.

This clonotype was observed a handful of times. Its antigen is as yet unknown. This CDR3 spans 15 amino acids. Deletions cut 5 bases from V and 1 base from J, with 12 bases between. CDR1 and CDR2 (germline): SGHTA, FQGNSA. Unique molecular identifiers featured in each of the TCR beta cDNA libraries. T cells, roughly 0.95 to 10 million of them, yielded roughly 470,000 cDNA molecules. TCRdb passed the PCR reads through MiXCR, listing each CDR3 protein once. The table lists more than 350,000 distinct CDR3 sequences, approximately 39% of them singletons, with 6% to 9% in the top ten. The sequence derives from a girl aged 2 to 10 with multiple sclerosis. Material: blood. The chain joins TRBV7-2 to TRBJ2-1; a possible D gene is TRBD2 (5 bases). This chain's CDR3 is CASSASPRSYNEQFF. Written as DNA, the CDR3 is TGTGCCAGCAGCGCTAGCCCGAGGTCCTACAATGAGCAGTTCTTC.